The 19 T cell receptor beta chains given below trace back to one sample, sequenced in a study of graft-versus-host responses after intestinal transplantation. Only in-frame clones appear in the TCRdb table, and some are missing; sequencing was by immunoSEQ multiplex PCR. Of 4,600 or so clones detected, 25% to 30% appear once; the ten largest clones hold 4% to 6%. The specimen comprised alloreactive CD4+ T cells from a mixed lymphocyte reaction culture, sampled before intestinal transplant. As to subset: CFSE-low proliferating T cells sorted from roughly 6-day pre-transplant mixed lymphocyte reaction (GvH or HvG direction). These receptor sequences come from a human patient who received an intestinal transplant.

The CDR3 loop reads CASSSTGMNTEAFF. DNA of the CDR3: TGTGCCAGCAGTTCGACAGGCATGAACACTGAAGCTTTCTTT. The chain joins TRBV6-5 to TRBJ1-1; the D gene is possibly TRBD1 (6 bases). There are 14 residues in the CDR3. The germline V and J ends were trimmed by 4 bases and 0 bases, with 9 bases remaining between them. Germline CDR1 reads MNHEY; CDR2 reads SVGAGI.

This clone qualifies as medium-sized (0.01 to 0.1%). This chain connects TRBV6-8 to TRBJ2-1; TRBD2 matches at 11 bases. Germline CDR1 is MNHGY and CDR2 is SAAAGT. Germline trimming cut 6 bases from V and 4 bases from J; bases unmatched to any gene: 8. The CDR3 sequence is 16 residues long. CDR3 loop: CASRSLGLAEYNEQFF. CDR3 in DNA: TGTGCCAGCAGATCTTTGGGACTAGCGGAATACAATGAGCAGTTCTTC.

This clone occurred a few times. The gene calls are TRBV10-3 and TRBJ2-7; TRBD2 aligns across 8 bases. CDR1 is ENHRY, CDR2 SYGVKD, per germline. This CDR3 is built from 13 residues. V lost 5 bases to trimming and J lost 3 bases; unmatched junction nucleotides: 3. The CDR3: CAISRSGDYEQYF. Here the CDR3 DNA reads TGTGCCATCAGTCGTAGCGGGGACTACGAGCAGTACTTC.

This clone was counted a few times. The J gene is TRBJ2-1, the V gene TRBV5-1; 7 bases align to TRBD2. V lost 4 bases, J lost 9 bases, and 13 bases stayed unmatched. The V gene's germline CDR1 is SGHRS and CDR2 YFSETQ. The CDR3 is 15 amino acids. CDR3 in amino acids: CASSPLGGSALEQFF. The DNA of the CDR3 is TGCGCCAGCAGCCCTTTGGGCGGGAGCGCACTTGAGCAGTTCTTC.

A few counts support this clone. A clone one base away is much larger, so this may be a read error. This CDR3 is CAISERQGAYEQYF. The CDR3 DNA sequence: TGTGCCATCAGTGAACGACAGGGAGCCTACGAGCAGTACTTC. The chain couples TRBV25-1 to TRBJ2-7; 7 bases align to TRBD1. This CDR3 comprises 14 residues. From germline, CDR1 is MGHDK and CDR2 SYGVNS.

This clone was detected a few times. The chain links TRBV20-1 to TRBJ2-7, with no clear D. V dropped 2 bases and J dropped 0 bases, with 2 bases sitting between them. The germline gives CDR1 DFQATT, CDR2 SNEGSKA (reference sequence). This CDR3 has 11 residues. The CDR3 sequence: CSARHSYEQYF. CDR3 sequence (DNA): TGCAGTGCTAGACACTCCTACGAGCAGTACTTC.

This sequence joins TRBV5-1 and TRBJ2-3; 9 bases align to TRBD2. The CDR3 has 19 amino acids. V lost 0 bases to trimming and J lost 1 base; unmatched junction nucleotides: 12. Germline values: CDR1 SGHRS, CDR2 YFSETQ. The CDR3 here is CASSLEPSGTNPGTDTQYF. The CDR3 DNA sequence: TGCGCCAGCAGCTTGGAACCTAGCGGGACCAACCCAGGCACAGATACGCAGTATTTT.

The rearrangement uses TRBV11-2 and TRBJ2-2; TRBD2 aligns across 11 bases. V was pared by 4 bases and J by 4 bases, with 5 bases of the junction left unmatched. This CDR3 region has 16 residues. Germline CDR1 is SGHAT and CDR2 is FQNNGV. CDR3 in DNA: TGTGCCAGCAGCTACACTAGCGGGAGTATCACCGGGGAGCTGTTTTTT. It codes for CASSYTSGSITGELFF.

The J gene is TRBJ1-1, the V gene TRBV7-6; possible D gene TRBD1, 6 bases. This CDR3 spans 14 amino acids. CDR1 and CDR2 from the germline V gene are SGHVS and FNYEAQ. The ends were cut back, 1 base at V and 5 bases at J, with 11 bases in the middle. In nucleotides, the CDR3 is TGTGCCAGCAGCTTAGAAGGACAGAGGACTGAAGCTTTCTTT. Its protein product is CASSLEGQRTEAFF.

Relative to its sample, this clone is large. In DNA, the CDR3 is TGTGCCAGCAGCGGGGGACAGGAGTTATCCTACGAGCAGTACTTC. It is translated as CASSGGQELSYEQYF. The genes are TRBV6-6 and TRBJ2-7, with 8 bases identical to TRBD1. The CDR3 runs 15 residues. Trimming at V came to 6 bases and at J to 1 base, leaving 8 bases not matched to a gene. From germline, CDR1 is MNHNY and CDR2 SVGAGI (reference sequence).

The gene calls are TRBV11-2 and TRBJ2-6, with D possibly being TRBD2 (5 bases). This CDR3 is 18 amino acids long. V lost 5 bases and J lost 5, with 22 bases in between. Germline V gene lookup returns CDR1 SGHAT and CDR2 FQNNGV. This CDR3 reads CASSTGIKQQSRANVLTF. The CDR3 region has the DNA TGTGCCAGCAGCACCGGGATCAAGCAACAAAGTCGGGCCAACGTCCTGACTTTC.

As regards this clone: The likely explanation is a read error, given a far larger clone one base away. This chain links TRBV7-9 with TRBJ1-5; maybe TRBD1 (5 bases). Trimming took off 3 bases at V and 11 bases at J, with 20 bases between the two ends. This CDR3 has 15 amino acids. Germline CDR1 is SEHNR and CDR2 is FQNEAQ (reference sequence). The CDR3 reads CASSFGAGAGEAQHF. In nucleotides, the CDR3 is TGTGCCAGCAGCTTTGGGGCAGGTGCTGGGGAGGCCCAGCATTTT.

This clone counts as large (0.1 to 1%). This rearrangement joins TRBV5-4 to TRBJ2-7; D uncertain. Germline assignment: CDR1 SGHNT and CDR2 YYREEE (reference sequence). The CDR3 consists of 14 residues. The ends were cut back, 0 bases at V and 3 bases at J, with 10 bases in the middle. CDR3 nucleotide sequence: TGTGCCAGCAGCTTGGGACCAAACTACTACGAGCAGTACTTC. Protein sequence: CASSLGPNYYEQYF.

This clone appeared a few times. A single base separates this from a much larger clone, so it may be a read error. The V gene is TRBV2, the J gene TRBJ2-2, with TRBD1 as a possible D gene (6 bases). The CDR3 consists of 15 residues. The V end lost 7 bases, the J end lost 7 bases, and 19 bases lay between the germline ends. The germline V gene encodes CDR1 SNHLY and CDR2 FYNNEI. Here the CDR3 reads CASKTGQGYGGELFF. In DNA form, the CDR3 reads TGTGCCAGCAAGACGGGGCAGGGGTACGGCGGGGAGCTGTTTTTT.

The chain combines TRBV13 with TRBJ1-3; 7 bases map to TRBD1. The V and J ends lost 7 bases and 2 bases, in that order; junction bases with no gene match: 11. The CDR3 has 16 amino acids. Germline CDR1 reads PRHDT; CDR2 reads FYEKMQ (reference sequence). CDR3 DNA sequence: TGTGCCAGCAAGAAAGGGGGCGTACGGACTGGAAACACCATATATTTT. Its protein is CASKKGGVRTGNTIYF.

This clone is medium-sized by share. DNA of the CDR3: TGTGCCAGCAGCGTTGGCTACTACGAGCAGTACTTC. Encoded protein: CASSVGYYEQYF. This chain links TRBV2 with TRBJ2-7; D gene uncertain. Germline loops: CDR1 SNHLY, CDR2 FYNNEI. The length of the CDR3 is 12 residues. The V end was cut by 6 bases, the J end by 3 bases, with 9 bases between. Supplemented by reference TRBV2 and TRBJ2-7, the full variable domain reads EPEVTQTPSHQVTQMGQEVILRCVPISNHLYFYWYRQILGQKVEFLVSFYNNEISEKSEIFDDQFSVERPDGSNFTLKIRSTKLEDSAMYFCASSVGYYEQYFGPGTRLTVT.

This clone appeared a few times. V and J are TRBV27 and TRBJ2-1; D may be TRBD1 or TRBD2 (5 bases each). This CDR3 spans 16 amino acids. V was clipped by 7 bases and J by 0 bases, with 16 bases between them. The germline V gene has CDR1 MNHEY and CDR2 SMNVEV (reference sequence). In DNA, the CDR3 is TGTGCCAGCATGGAAAACGGGGCTCTCTCCTACAATGAGCAGTTCTTC. Translation gives CASMENGALSYNEQFF.

This clone turned up a few times. The rearrangement links TRBV4-2 to TRBJ2-2; 9 bases agree with TRBD1. The CDR3 runs to 15 residues. Germline CDR1 and CDR2: LGHNA and YNFKEQ. V lost 4 bases to trimming and J lost 4 bases; unmatched junction nucleotides: 4. The CDR3 coding sequence is TGTGCCAGCAGCCCGGGACAGGGCATCACCGGGGAGCTGTTTTTT. Protein product: CASSPGQGITGELFF.

CDR3 nucleotides: TGCGCCAGTAAGAGGGGGGCGGGGGAGACCCAGTACTTC. Amino acids: CASKRGAGETQYF. V usage is TRBV10-2 and J usage is TRBJ2-5; D is possibly TRBD1 or TRBD2 (6 bases each). Trimming left V 9 bases short and J 5 bases short, with 16 bases between. Germline-derived CDR1 and CDR2 are WSHSY and SAAADI. The CDR3 spans 13 residues.